This record concerns one TCR beta chain sequence. Its antigen remains unidentified. Base-call qualities are not available, and no considerably larger clone is one nucleotide away. The method was PCR. Sequenced on an Illumina HiSeq 2500. To normalize quantification of the TCRbeta repertoire, the TCR libraries were built with molecular barcoding that relied on unique molecular identifiers. The public reads were reprocessed in TCRdb via fastp at Q25 and MiXCR, keeping in-frame beta chains. Rows are unified per CDR3 protein, each entry keeping the most common DNA and genes. The sample has just over 350,000 distinct CDR3 sequences on record, roughly 14% of them singletons. Of the sample, approximately 4.3% falls within the top ten clones. V and J are truncated by 1 base and 6 bases respectively, leaving an intervening sequence of 11 bases. The germline V gene specifies SQVTM as CDR1 and ANQGSEA as CDR2. From the cysteine up to the phenylalanine, the CDR3 has a length of 13 residues. Only CDR3 DNA is held: 39 bases, read in frame from base 1.

This specimen belongs to a study of T-cell reconstitution after alpha-beta-depleted transplantation in children (dated by TCRdb to the mid-2010s). With regard to the full study: The study quantitatively tracked T-cell immune reconstitution after TCRalphabeta/CD19-depleted allogeneic hematopoietic cell transplantation in children using TCR repertoire profiling.

This chain joins TRBV29-1 to TRBJ2-3; D gene: possibly TRBD2, on 5 matching bases. This clonotype was sampled from a human donor who donated a stem cell graft to a child with Fanconi anemia. This specimen consisted of PBMCs, obtained from the stem cell graft. The bases are TGCAGCGTTGAAGGTCCGAGGGAGGATACGCAGTATTTT. Its coded protein is CSVEGPREDTQYF.